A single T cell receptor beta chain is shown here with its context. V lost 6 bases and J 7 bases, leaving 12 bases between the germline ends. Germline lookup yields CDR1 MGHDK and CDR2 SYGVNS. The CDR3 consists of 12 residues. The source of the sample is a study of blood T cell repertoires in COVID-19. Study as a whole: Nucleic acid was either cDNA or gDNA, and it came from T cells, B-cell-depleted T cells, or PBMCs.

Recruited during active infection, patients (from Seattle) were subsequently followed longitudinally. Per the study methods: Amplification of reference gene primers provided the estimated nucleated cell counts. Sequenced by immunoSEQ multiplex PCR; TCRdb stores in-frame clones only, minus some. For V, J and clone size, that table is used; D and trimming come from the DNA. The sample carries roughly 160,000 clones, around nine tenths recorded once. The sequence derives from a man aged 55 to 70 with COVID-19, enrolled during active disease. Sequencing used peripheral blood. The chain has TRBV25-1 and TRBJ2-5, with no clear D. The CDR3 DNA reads TGTGCCAGCAGCGTAGACTCCGGGACCCAGTACTTC. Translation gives CASSVDSGTQYF.